This is a list of T cell receptor beta chains from one sample in a study of shared clonotypes between healthy human individuals. Some clones are missing from TCRdb's copy, which holds only in-frame ones; the method was immunoSEQ multiplex PCR. Among roughly 890,000 clones listed, around 92% were seen once. The sample comprised naive CD8+ T cells sorted from blood. These receptors were taken from a man in his thirties or forties in good health. The CDR3 runs from the conserved cysteine through the conserved F or W. D genes are given only for firm matches. Where a row states a size, it is once, few, many or the class of an expanded clone; other rows omit it.

clone size	CDR3 length	V gene	D gene	J gene	CDR3 DNA	CDR3 protein
-	19	TRBV11-2	TRBD2	TRBJ2-1	TGTGCCAGCAGCAAAGGGACTAGCGGGACTGCGAGCTCCTACAATGAGCAGTTCTTC	CASSKGTSGTASSYNEQFF
-	13	TRBV5-1	-	TRBJ2-1	TGCGCCAGCAGCTTTCCTTCCTACAATGAGCAGTTCTTC	CASSFPSYNEQFF
-	14	TRBV19	-	TRBJ2-3	TGTGCCAGTAGACCGGGACACCGCACAGATACGCAGTATTTT	CASRPGHRTDTQYF
-	15	TRBV7-2	-	TRBJ2-1	TGTGCCAGCAGCTTACTCCAGGGAATTGTCTATGAGCAGTTCTTC	CASSLLQGIVYEQFF
-	15	TRBV30	TRBD1	TRBJ2-4	TGTGCCTGGAGTGCCGGGACAGGCTTCTTTTCTGTTCAGTACTTC	CAWSAGTGFFSVQYF
-	13	TRBV11-2	TRBD1	TRBJ2-7	TGTGCCAGCAGCTTGGGACAGGGTGGAGAGCAGTACTTC	CASSLGQGGEQYF
-	11	TRBV14	-	TRBJ1-4	TGTGCCAGCAGCCCCGGGGGAAAACTGTTTTTT	CASSPGGKLFF
-	15	TRBV19	TRBD2	TRBJ2-1	TGTGCCAGTAGTATGACTAGCGGGACCTACAATGAGCAGTTCTTC	CASSMTSGTYNEQFF
-	16	TRBV9	-	TRBJ1-5	TGTGCCAGCAGCGTAGACCCCGTTTGGAGCAATCAGCCCCAGCATTTT	CASSVDPVWSNQPQHF
-	15	TRBV7-9	TRBD1	TRBJ2-2	TGTGCCAGCAGCCCAGTCAGGGGGCGCACCGGGGAGCTGTTTTTT	CASSPVRGRTGELFF
-	18	TRBV5-1	-	TRBJ2-7	TGCGCCAGCAGCTTGCCCGTGGCCGGGGACGGAGTTACCTACGAGCAGTACTTC	CASSLPVAGDGVTYEQYF
-	13	TRBV29-1	-	TRBJ2-4	TGCAGCGTTGTGGGGGGACCGGAAAACATTCAGTACTTC	CSVVGGPENIQYF
-	19	TRBV5-4	TRBD2	TRBJ2-3	TGTGCCAGCAGCCCCAGGGGACTAGCCGCGGTGTTGGGCACAGATACGCAGTATTTT	CASSPRGLAAVLGTDTQYF
-	15	TRBV5-1	-	TRBJ1-5	TGCGCCAGCAGCTTGGCCGGAGGCTACAATCAGCCCCAGCATTTT	CASSLAGGYNQPQHF
few	14	TRBV9	TRBD1	TRBJ2-5	TGTGCCAGCAGCCCCTGGGACAGGGAAGAGACCCAGTACTTC	CASSPWDREETQYF
-	13	TRBV5-1	-	TRBJ2-5	TGCGCCAGCAGCTTGGTCGAGCAAGAGACCCAGTACTTC	CASSLVEQETQYF
-	12	TRBV5-4	-	TRBJ1-1	TGTGCCAGTTCAACAGCGAACACTGAAGCTTTCTTT	CASSTANTEAFF
-	17	TRBV4-1	-	TRBJ1-3	TGCGCCAGCAGCCAAGAACCGGGGCCAAGCTCTGGAAACACCATATATTTT	CASSQEPGPSSGNTIYF
-	13	TRBV2	-	TRBJ1-4	TGTGCCAGCACCGAGCGAGGTGGTAAAAAACTGTTTTTT	CASTERGGKKLFF
-	17	TRBV4-1	TRBD2	TRBJ2-5	TGCGCCAGCAGCCAAGTTGGGAGGACTAGTCCGGTTTGGACCCAGTACTTC	CASSQVGRTSPVWTQYF
-	17	TRBV27	TRBD1	TRBJ2-7	TGTGCCAGCAGTCATAATCCCCTCCGGGACAGACCCTACGAGCAGTACTTC	CASSHNPLRDRPYEQYF
once	15	TRBV5-8	TRBD1	TRBJ2-7	TGTGCCAGCAGCATAGGACAGGGGTCCTCCTACGAGCAGTACTTC	CASSIGQGSSYEQYF
-	14	TRBV27	-	TRBJ2-7	TGTGCCAGCAGTCCAACTAGTTCCTCCTACGAGCAGTACTTC	CASSPTSSSYEQYF
once	16	TRBV14	-	TRBJ2-3	TGTGCCAGCAGCCAATATGGCAGTTGGGCCACAGATACGCAGTATTTT	CASSQYGSWATDTQYF
-	17	TRBV27	TRBD2	TRBJ2-1	TGTGCCAGCAGTGCCGAACTAGCGGTCAGCTCCTACAATGAGCAGTTCTTC	CASSAELAVSSYNEQFF
-	18	TRBV23-1	TRBD1	TRBJ2-5	TGCGCCAGCAGTCAGGCCTTGACCGGGACAGGGGGCGGGGAGACCCAGTACTTC	CASSQALTGTGGGETQYF
-	13	TRBV28	-	TRBJ1-1	TGTGCCAGCAGTTTCAGGTTGAACACTGAAGCTTTCTTT	CASSFRLNTEAFF
-	15	TRBV19	-	TRBJ2-7	TGTGCCAGTAGTATCGCCAGGCGGGGTCACTACGAGCAGTACTTC	CASSIARRGHYEQYF
-	14	TRBV7-6	TRBD1	TRBJ2-7	TGTGCCAGCAGCTCAAGACAGGGGACGGCCGAGCAGTACTTC	CASSSRQGTAEQYF
-	13	TRBV29-1	TRBD1	TRBJ1-1	TGCAGCGCCGGGACAGGGAAGAACACTGAAGCTTTCTTT	CSAGTGKNTEAFF
-	14	TRBV27	TRBD2	TRBJ2-3	TGTGCCAGCAGTTTGGGACTAAACACAGATACGCAGTATTTT	CASSLGLNTDTQYF
-	16	TRBV14	-	TRBJ1-3	TGTGCCAGCAGCCAAGTAGGAGGGAGCTCTGGAAACACCATATATTTT	CASSQVGGSSGNTIYF
-	18	TRBV7-8	-	TRBJ2-1	TGTGCCAGCAGCTTAGCGTCTAAGACAGTCATCCTAGCCAATGAGCAGTTCTTC	CASSLASKTVILANEQFF
-	16	TRBV7-9	TRBD2	TRBJ2-3	TGTGCCAGCAGCTTATTAACTAGCGGTCTCACAGATACGCAGTATTTT	CASSLLTSGLTDTQYF
few	13	TRBV19	-	TRBJ1-2	TGTGCCAGTATGAGAGGGCAGATCTATGGCTACACCTTC	CASMRGQIYGYTF
-	11	TRBV2	-	TRBJ1-5	TGTGCCAGCAGCGAACTAAGGCCCCAGCATTTT	CASSELRPQHF
-	15	TRBV7-9	-	TRBJ1-3	TGTGCCAGCAGCTCCCCCGGGACATCTGGAAACACCATATATTTT	CASSSPGTSGNTIYF
-	15	TRBV4-3	TRBD1	TRBJ2-6	TGCGCCAGCAGCCCAGACAGGGCTGGGGCCAACGTCCTGACTTTC	CASSPDRAGANVLTF
-	13	TRBV12-5	-	TRBJ2-3	TGTGCTAGCCGGGACCCCCTGGGGAATACGCAGTATTTT	CASRDPLGNTQYF
few	13	TRBV15	-	TRBJ2-5	TGTGCCACCGCCGACGGGTACCAAGAGACCCAGTACTTC	CATADGYQETQYF
-	12	TRBV2	-	TRBJ2-1	TGTGCCACCACCGCATTAGCTACGGAGCAGTTCTTC	CATTALATEQFF
-	14	TRBV28	-	TRBJ1-1	TGTGCCAGCAGTTTGGCCAATGGGGACACTGAAGCTTTCTTT	CASSLANGDTEAFF